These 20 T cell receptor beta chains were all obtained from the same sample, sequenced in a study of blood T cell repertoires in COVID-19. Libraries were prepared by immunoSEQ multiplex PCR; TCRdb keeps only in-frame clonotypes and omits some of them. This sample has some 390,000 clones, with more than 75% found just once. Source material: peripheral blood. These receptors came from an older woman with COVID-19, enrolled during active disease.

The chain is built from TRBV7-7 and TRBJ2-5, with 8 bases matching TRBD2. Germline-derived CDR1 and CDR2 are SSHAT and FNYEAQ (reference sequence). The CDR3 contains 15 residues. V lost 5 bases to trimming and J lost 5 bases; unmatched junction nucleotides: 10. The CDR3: CASSLIGGARETQYF. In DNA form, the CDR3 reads TGTGCCAGCAGCCTCATCGGGGGGGCCAGGGAGACCCAGTACTTC.

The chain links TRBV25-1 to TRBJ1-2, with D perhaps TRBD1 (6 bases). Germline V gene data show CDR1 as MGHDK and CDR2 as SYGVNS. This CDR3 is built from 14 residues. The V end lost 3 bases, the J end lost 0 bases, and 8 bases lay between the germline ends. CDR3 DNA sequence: TGTGCCAGCAGTGACCGGACAGCTAACTATGGCTACACCTTC. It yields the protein CASSDRTANYGYTF.

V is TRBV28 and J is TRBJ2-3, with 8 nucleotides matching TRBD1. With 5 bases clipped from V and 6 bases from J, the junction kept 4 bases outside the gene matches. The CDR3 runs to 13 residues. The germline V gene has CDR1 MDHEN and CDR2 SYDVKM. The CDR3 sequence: CASSTGGSDTQYF. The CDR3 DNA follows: TGTGCCAGCAGTACAGGGGGTTCGGATACGCAGTATTTT.

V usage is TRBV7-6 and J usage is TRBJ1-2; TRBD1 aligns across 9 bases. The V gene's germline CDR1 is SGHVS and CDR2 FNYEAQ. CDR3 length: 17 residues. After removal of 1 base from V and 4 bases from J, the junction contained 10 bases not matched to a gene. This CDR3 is CASSLEQPGQGFYGYTF. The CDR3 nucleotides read TGTGCCAGCAGCTTAGAACAACCGGGACAGGGTTTCTATGGCTACACCTTC.

CDR3 bases: TGCGCCAGCAGTCAATCGGAGGGGGGCTACACCTTC. This translates into CASSQSEGGYTF. This chain uses TRBV23-1 with TRBJ1-2; possible D gene TRBD1, 5 bases. TRBV23-1 is recorded as an ORF, its role being uncertain. The V and J ends lost 0 bases and 8 bases respectively, with 7 bases between them. The CDR3 loop spans 12 amino acids.

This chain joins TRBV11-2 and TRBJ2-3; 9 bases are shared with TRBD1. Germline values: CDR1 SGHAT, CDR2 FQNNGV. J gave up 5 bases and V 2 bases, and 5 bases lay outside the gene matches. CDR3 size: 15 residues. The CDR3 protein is CASSLSTGGLDTQYF. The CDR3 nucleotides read TGTGCCAGCAGCTTATCGACAGGGGGATTAGATACGCAGTATTTT.

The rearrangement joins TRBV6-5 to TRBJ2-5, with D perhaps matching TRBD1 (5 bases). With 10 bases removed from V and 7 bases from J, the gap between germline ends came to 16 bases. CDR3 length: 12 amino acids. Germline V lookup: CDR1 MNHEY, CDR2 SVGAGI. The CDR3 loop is CATRAPQGTQYF. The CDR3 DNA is TGTGCCACCCGGGCCCCCCAGGGGACCCAGTACTTC.

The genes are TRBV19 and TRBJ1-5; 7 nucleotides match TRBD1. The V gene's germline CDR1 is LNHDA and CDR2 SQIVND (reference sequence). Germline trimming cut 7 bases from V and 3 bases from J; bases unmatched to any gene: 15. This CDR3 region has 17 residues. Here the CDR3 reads CASTPDWDRLVNQPQHF. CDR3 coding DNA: TGTGCCAGTACCCCAGATTGGGACAGATTAGTCAATCAGCCCCAGCATTTT.

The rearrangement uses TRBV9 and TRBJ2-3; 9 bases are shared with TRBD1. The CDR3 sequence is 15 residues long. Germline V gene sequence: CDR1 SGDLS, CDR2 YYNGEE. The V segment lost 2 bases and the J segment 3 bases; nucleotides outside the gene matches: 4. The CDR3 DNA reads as TGTGCCAGCAGCGTGATGGGACAGGGTACAGATACGCAGTATTTT. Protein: CASSVMGQGTDTQYF.

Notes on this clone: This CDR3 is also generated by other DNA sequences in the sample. CDR3 region: CASSVGQGGNTGELFF. CDR3 coding DNA: TGTGCCAGCAGCGTAGGACAGGGCGGGAACACCGGGGAGCTGTTTTTT. This chain links TRBV9 with TRBJ2-2; the match to TRBD1 covers 7 bases. The CDR3 extends over 16 amino acids. After removal of 0 bases from V and 1 base from J, the junction contained 3 bases not matched to a gene. From germline, CDR1 is SGDLS and CDR2 YYNGEE. Variable domain in full (rest from reference TRBV9 and TRBJ2-2): DSGVTQTPKHLITATGQRVTLRCSPRSGDLSVYWYQQSLDQGLQFLIQYYNGEERAKGNILERFSAQQFPDLHSELNLSSLELGDSALYFCASSVGQGGNTGELFFGEGSRLTVL.

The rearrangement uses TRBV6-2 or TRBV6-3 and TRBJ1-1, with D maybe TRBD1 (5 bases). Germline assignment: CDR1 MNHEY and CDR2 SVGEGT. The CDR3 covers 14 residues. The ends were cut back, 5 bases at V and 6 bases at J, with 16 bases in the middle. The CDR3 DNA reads TGTGCCAGCAGTAAACCCCCGGGGGACCCTGAAGCTTTCTTT. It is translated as CASSKPPGDPEAFF.

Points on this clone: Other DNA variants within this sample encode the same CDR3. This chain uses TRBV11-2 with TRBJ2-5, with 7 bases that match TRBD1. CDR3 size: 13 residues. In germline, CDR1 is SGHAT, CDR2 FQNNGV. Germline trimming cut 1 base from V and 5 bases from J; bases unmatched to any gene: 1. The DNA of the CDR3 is TGTGCCAGCAGCTTAGCCAGGGGGGAGACCCAGTACTTC. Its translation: CASSLARGETQYF.

CDR3 coding DNA: TGTGCCAGCAGGGGGACTAGCGGGGGCGTGGAGACCCAGTACTTC. Translated, it gives CASRGTSGGVETQYF. V is TRBV6-5 and J is TRBJ2-5, with 14 bases identical to TRBD2. This CDR3 is built from 15 residues. With V trimmed by 6 bases and J by 5 bases, 5 bases remained unmatched. CDR1 and CDR2 from the germline V gene are MNHEY and SVGAGI.

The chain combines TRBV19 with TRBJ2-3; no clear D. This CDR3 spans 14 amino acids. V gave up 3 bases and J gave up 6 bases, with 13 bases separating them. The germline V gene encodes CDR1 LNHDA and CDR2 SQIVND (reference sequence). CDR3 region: CASSILGFGDTQYF. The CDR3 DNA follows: TGTGCCAGTAGTATCCTAGGCTTTGGGGATACGCAGTATTTT.

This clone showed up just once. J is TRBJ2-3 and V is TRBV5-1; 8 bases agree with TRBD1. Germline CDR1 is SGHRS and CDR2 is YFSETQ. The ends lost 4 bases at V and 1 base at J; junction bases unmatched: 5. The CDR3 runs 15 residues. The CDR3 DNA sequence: TGCGCCAGCAGCGCGACAGGGGAAGGCACAGATACGCAGTATTTT. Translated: CASSATGEGTDTQYF.

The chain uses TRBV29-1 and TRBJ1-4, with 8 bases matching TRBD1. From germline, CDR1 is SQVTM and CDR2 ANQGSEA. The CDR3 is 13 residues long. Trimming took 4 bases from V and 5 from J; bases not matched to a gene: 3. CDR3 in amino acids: CSVGRQGNEKLFF. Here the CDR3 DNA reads TGCAGCGTTGGCCGACAGGGGAATGAAAAACTGTTTTTT.

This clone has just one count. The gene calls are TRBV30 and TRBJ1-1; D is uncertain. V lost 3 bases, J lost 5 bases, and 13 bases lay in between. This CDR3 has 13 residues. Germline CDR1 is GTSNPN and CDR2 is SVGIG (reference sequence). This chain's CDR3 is CAWSREGRTEAFF. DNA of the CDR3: TGTGCCTGGAGCCGGGAGGGCCGGACTGAAGCTTTCTTT.

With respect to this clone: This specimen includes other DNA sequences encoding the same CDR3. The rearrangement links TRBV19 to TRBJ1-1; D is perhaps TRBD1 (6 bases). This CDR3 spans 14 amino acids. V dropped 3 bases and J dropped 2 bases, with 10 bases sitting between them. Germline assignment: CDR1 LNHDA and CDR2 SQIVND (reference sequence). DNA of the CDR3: TGTGCCAGTAGTATCGGACAGCTAAACACTGAAGCTTTCTTT. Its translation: CASSIGQLNTEAFF. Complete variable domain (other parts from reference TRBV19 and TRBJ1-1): DGGITQSPKYLFRKEGQNVTLSCEQNLNHDAMYWYRQDPGQGLRLIYYSQIVNDFQKGDIAEGYSVSREKKESFPLTVTSAQKNPTAFYLCASSIGQLNTEAFFGQGTRLTVV.

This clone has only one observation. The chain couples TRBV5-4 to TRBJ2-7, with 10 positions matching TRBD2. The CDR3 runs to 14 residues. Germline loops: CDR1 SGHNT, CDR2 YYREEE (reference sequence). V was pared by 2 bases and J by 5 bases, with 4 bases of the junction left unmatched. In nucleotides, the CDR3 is TGTGCCAGCAGCTTAGCGGGGGGGCGAAACGAGCAGTACTTC. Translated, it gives CASSLAGGRNEQYF.

CDR3 region: CASSPSVSQPTGVGGYTF. CDR3 coding DNA: TGTGCCAGCTCACCATCCGTGTCCCAGCCGACAGGGGTGGGCGGCTACACCTTC. V gene TRBV18 combines with J gene TRBJ1-2, with 8 bases that match TRBD1. V dropped 2 bases and J dropped 8; count of bases not matched to a gene: 19. The CDR3 covers 18 residues. Germline CDR1 and CDR2: KGHSH and LQKENI.